This TCR beta chain was found in a study of blood T cell repertoires in COVID-19. The overall study: Collection of acute and convalescent COVID-19 samples took place in the United States, Italy and Spain. PBMCs, B-cell-depleted T cells, or T cells provided the cDNA or gDNA that made up the material.

The table came from immunoSEQ multiplex PCR; TCRdb's copy has only in-frame clones and leaves some out. Here the sample spans over 90,000 clones, 70% to 90% being singletons. The CDR3 consists of 14 residues. Germline CDR1 is MGHRA and CDR2 is YSYEKL. V shed 1 base and J shed 1 base, with 5 bases lying between them. The sequence was collected from a man aged 40-49 years with active or convalescent COVID-19. J is TRBJ1-5 and V is TRBV4-1; D not certain. Material for sequencing was peripheral blood. The CDR3 protein is CASSQAGSNQPQHF. In DNA form, the CDR3 reads TGCGCCAGCAGCCAAGCGGGGAGCAATCAGCCCCAGCATTTT.